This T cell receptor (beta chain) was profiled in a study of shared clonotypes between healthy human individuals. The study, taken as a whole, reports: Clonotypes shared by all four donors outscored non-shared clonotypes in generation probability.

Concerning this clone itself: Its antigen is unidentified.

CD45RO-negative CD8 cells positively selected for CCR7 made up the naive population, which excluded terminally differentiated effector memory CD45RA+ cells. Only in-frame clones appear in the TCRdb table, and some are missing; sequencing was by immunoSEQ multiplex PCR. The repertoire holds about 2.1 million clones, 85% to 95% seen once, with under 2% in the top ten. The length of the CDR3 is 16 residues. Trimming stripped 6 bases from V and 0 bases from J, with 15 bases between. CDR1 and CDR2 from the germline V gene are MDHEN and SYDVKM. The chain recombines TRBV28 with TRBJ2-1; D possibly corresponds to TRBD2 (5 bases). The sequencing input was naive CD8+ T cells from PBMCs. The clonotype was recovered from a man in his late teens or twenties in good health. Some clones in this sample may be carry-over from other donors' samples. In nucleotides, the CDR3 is TGTGCCAGCAGCCGGACCGGGGAGAGCTCCTACAATGAGCAGTTCTTC. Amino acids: CASSRTGESSYNEQFF.